This is a list of T cell receptor beta chains from one sample in a study of CD8 T cells in ankylosing spondylitis. From the 5' RACE reads, TCRdb called clonotypes with MiXCR, one entry per CDR3 protein. Of a few hundred thousand distinct CDR3 sequences listed, more than 20% are singletons. Sequences were obtained from blood, either unsorted or a sorted T cell fraction (not recorded which). The receptors here all came from a male donor with ankylosing spondylitis or in good health (not recorded which). Both conserved end residues are part of each CDR3. D genes are given only for firm matches. The listing skips clone size in some rows; elsewhere it reads once, few, many or a size class.

v_gene: TRBV20-1
d_gene: .
j_gene: TRBJ2-5
abundance: few
CDR3aa: CSARAVETQYF
CDR3nt: TGCAGTGCTAGAGCGGTCGAGACCCAGTACTTC

v_gene: TRBV4-1
d_gene: TRBD2
j_gene: TRBJ2-2
abundance: few
CDR3aa: CASSPTSSGELFF
CDR3nt: TGCGCCAGCAGCCCGACTAGCTCCGGGGAGCTGTTTTTT

v_gene: TRBV10-3
d_gene: .
j_gene: TRBJ1-3
abundance: few
CDR3aa: CAITARPRNTIYF
CDR3nt: TGTGCCATCACCGCAAGACCGCGGAACACCATATATTTT

v_gene: TRBV7-6
d_gene: .
j_gene: TRBJ1-1
abundance: .
CDR3aa: CASSLSGGAESGTEAFF
CDR3nt: TGTGCCAGCAGCTTAAGCGGAGGGGCAGAATCGGGCACTGAAGCTTTCTTT

v_gene: TRBV20-1
d_gene: .
j_gene: TRBJ1-1
abundance: many
CDR3aa: CSAPPIDRPNTEAFF
CDR3nt: TGCAGTGCTCCGCCGATCGACAGGCCGAACACTGAAGCTTTCTTT

v_gene: TRBV4-1
d_gene: .
j_gene: TRBJ2-1
abundance: few
CDR3aa: CASSQVEGAYNEQFF
CDR3nt: TGCGCCAGCAGCCAAGTGGAGGGGGCCTACAATGAGCAGTTCTTC

v_gene: TRBV30
d_gene: .
j_gene: TRBJ2-1
abundance: few
CDR3aa: CAWSQRFGNNEQFF
CDR3nt: TGTGCCTGGAGTCAACGGTTCGGAAACAATGAGCAGTTCTTC

v_gene: TRBV29-1
d_gene: .
j_gene: TRBJ2-5
abundance: once
CDR3aa: CSVEVLYQETQYF
CDR3nt: TGCAGCGTTGAAGTGTTGTACCAAGAGACCCAGTACTTC

v_gene: TRBV13
d_gene: .
j_gene: TRBJ2-7
abundance: .
CDR3aa: CASSLRGAEQYF
CDR3nt: TGTGCCAGCAGCTTGAGAGGTGCCGAGCAGTACTTC

v_gene: TRBV6-5
d_gene: TRBD1
j_gene: TRBJ1-4
abundance: .
CDR3aa: CASSYSSDRGKLFF
CDR3nt: TGTGCCAGCAGTTACTCTTCGGACAGGGGAAAACTGTTTTTT

v_gene: TRBV3-1
d_gene: .
j_gene: TRBJ1-2
abundance: .
CDR3aa: CASSEGYGYTF
CDR3nt: TGTGCCAGCAGCGAGGGATATGGCTACACCTTC

v_gene: TRBV20-1
d_gene: .
j_gene: TRBJ1-3
abundance: .
CDR3aa: CSARAVRETGNTIYF
CDR3nt: TGCAGTGCTAGAGCGGTCCGTGAAACTGGAAACACCATATATTTT

v_gene: TRBV6-1
d_gene: TRBD1
j_gene: TRBJ2-5
abundance: few
CDR3aa: CASTDRDRGRETQYF
CDR3nt: TGTGCCAGCACGGACCGGGACAGGGGGAGGGAGACCCAGTACTTC

v_gene: TRBV19
d_gene: .
j_gene: TRBJ2-5
abundance: .
CDR3aa: CASSTSWEQETQYF
CDR3nt: TGTGCCAGTAGTACATCCTGGGAACAAGAGACCCAGTACTTC

v_gene: TRBV4-1
d_gene: .
j_gene: TRBJ1-2
abundance: once
CDR3aa: CASSQDPGGYTF
CDR3nt: TGCGCCAGCAGCCAAGACCCGGGAGGCTACACCTTC

v_gene: TRBV4-1
d_gene: .
j_gene: TRBJ2-1
abundance: .
CDR3aa: CASSQVLAGQANEQFF
CDR3nt: TGCGCCAGCAGCCAAGTACTTGCGGGGCAAGCAAATGAGCAGTTCTTC

v_gene: TRBV12-3/TRBV12-4
d_gene: .
j_gene: TRBJ2-7
abundance: few
CDR3aa: CASSSAPRTASYEQYF
CDR3nt: TGTGCCAGCAGTTCTGCCCCTAGGACAGCCTCCTACGAGCAGTACTTC

v_gene: TRBV5-5
d_gene: TRBD1
j_gene: TRBJ2-2
abundance: .
CDR3aa: CASMAGQGVWTGELFF
CDR3nt: TGTGCCAGCATGGCCGGACAGGGGGTTTGGACCGGGGAGCTGTTTTTT

v_gene: TRBV9
d_gene: .
j_gene: TRBJ2-7
abundance: .
CDR3aa: CASSVVRHNSSYEQYF
CDR3nt: TGTGCCAGCAGCGTAGTGAGGCACAATAGCTCCTACGAGCAGTACTTC

v_gene: TRBV2
d_gene: .
j_gene: TRBJ2-1
abundance: .
CDR3aa: CASSDSVLFRDQSSYNEQFF
CDR3nt: TGTGCCAGCAGTGACTCGGTTTTATTCCGGGACCAGAGCTCCTACAATGAGCAGTTCTTC

v_gene: TRBV7-9
d_gene: .
j_gene: TRBJ2-7
abundance: .
CDR3aa: CASSSSPLRSYEQYF
CDR3nt: TGTGCCAGCAGCTCCTCTCCACTCCGCTCCTACGAGCAGTACTTC

v_gene: TRBV28
d_gene: .
j_gene: TRBJ2-7
abundance: .
CDR3aa: CASSLVTGAHEQYF
CDR3nt: TGTGCCAGCAGTTTGGTGACCGGGGCCCACGAGCAGTACTTC

v_gene: TRBV4-1
d_gene: .
j_gene: TRBJ1-2
abundance: .
CDR3aa: CASSQDRGIRGYTF
CDR3nt: TGCGCCAGCAGCCAAGATCGTGGGATTCGGGGCTACACCTTC

v_gene: TRBV12-3/TRBV12-4
d_gene: TRBD1
j_gene: TRBJ2-1
abundance: few
CDR3aa: CASSLKSGTGERYEQFF
CDR3nt: TGTGCCAGCAGTTTGAAGTCAGGGACAGGGGAACGATATGAGCAGTTCTTC

v_gene: TRBV7-7
d_gene: TRBD2
j_gene: TRBJ2-1
abundance: few
CDR3aa: CASSLGPLAGSSYNEQFF
CDR3nt: TGTGCTAGCAGCTTAGGGCCACTAGCGGGAAGCTCCTACAATGAGCAGTTCTTC

v_gene: TRBV5-4
d_gene: TRBD2
j_gene: TRBJ2-7
abundance: .
CDR3aa: CASSWTSGEQYF
CDR3nt: TGTGCCAGCAGCTGGACTAGCGGCGAGCAGTACTTC

v_gene: TRBV7-9
d_gene: .
j_gene: TRBJ1-5
abundance: few
CDR3aa: CAPSGDQPQHF
CDR3nt: TGTGCTCCAAGTGGTGATCAGCCCCAGCATTTT

v_gene: TRBV6-4
d_gene: TRBD2
j_gene: TRBJ2-1
abundance: .
CDR3aa: CASSQDGTSGPIYNEQFF
CDR3nt: TGTGCCAGCAGTCAGGATGGGACTAGCGGACCGATATACAATGAGCAGTTCTTC

v_gene: TRBV12-3/TRBV12-4
d_gene: .
j_gene: TRBJ1-1
abundance: .
CDR3aa: CASRDLTEAFF
CDR3nt: TGTGCCAGCAGGGACCTCACTGAAGCTTTCTTT

v_gene: TRBV5-1
d_gene: TRBD1
j_gene: TRBJ2-1
abundance: .
CDR3aa: CASNRTGLSSYNEQFF
CDR3nt: TGCGCCAGCAACAGGACAGGCCTGAGCTCCTACAATGAGCAGTTCTTC

v_gene: TRBV7-9
d_gene: TRBD2
j_gene: TRBJ2-5
abundance: .
CDR3aa: CASSSEQRGAQETQYF
CDR3nt: TGTGCCAGCAGCTCAGAACAGCGGGGTGCCCAAGAGACCCAGTACTTC

v_gene: TRBV25-1
d_gene: .
j_gene: TRBJ2-5
abundance: once
CDR3aa: CASTVRLEMETQYF
CDR3nt: TGTGCCAGCACCGTACGCCTGGAAATGGAGACCCAGTACTTC

v_gene: TRBV4-1
d_gene: TRBD1
j_gene: TRBJ1-1
abundance: few
CDR3aa: CASSQEGTVFYTEAFF
CDR3nt: TGCGCCAGCAGCCAAGAGGGGACAGTATTCTACACTGAAGCTTTCTTT

v_gene: TRBV4-1
d_gene: .
j_gene: TRBJ2-1
abundance: few
CDR3aa: CASSQAAGLLYNEQFF
CDR3nt: TGCGCCAGCAGCCAAGCGGCGGGGTTGCTCTACAATGAGCAGTTCTTC

v_gene: TRBV12-3/TRBV12-4
d_gene: .
j_gene: TRBJ2-4
abundance: few
CDR3aa: CASSLGDKGLIQYF
CDR3nt: TGTGCCAGCAGTTTAGGGGACAAGGGCTTAATTCAGTACTTC

v_gene: TRBV20-1
d_gene: .
j_gene: TRBJ2-7
abundance: few
CDR3aa: CSALRTTGSYEQYF
CDR3nt: TGCAGTGCCCTCCGGACAACGGGCTCCTACGAGCAGTACTTC

v_gene: TRBV2
d_gene: .
j_gene: TRBJ2-2
abundance: .
CDR3aa: CASSPGPDHDGELFF
CDR3nt: TGTGCCAGCAGTCCGGGACCGGATCATGACGGGGAGCTGTTTTTT

v_gene: TRBV7-6
d_gene: .
j_gene: TRBJ2-1
abundance: .
CDR3aa: CASSFEEGYNEQFF
CDR3nt: TGTGCCAGCAGCTTTGAAGAGGGCTACAATGAGCAGTTCTTC

v_gene: TRBV20-1
d_gene: TRBD2
j_gene: TRBJ2-7
abundance: few
CDR3aa: CSARVNSGDFYEQYF
CDR3nt: TGCAGTGCTAGAGTAAATAGCGGGGATTTCTACGAGCAGTACTTC

v_gene: TRBV6-5
d_gene: .
j_gene: TRBJ2-5
abundance: .
CDR3aa: CASSYSPGASETQYF
CDR3nt: TGTGCCAGCAGTTACTCGCCAGGAGCGTCGGAGACCCAGTACTTC

v_gene: TRBV5-5
d_gene: .
j_gene: TRBJ2-1
abundance: .
CDR3aa: CASSTRGGNEQFF
CDR3nt: TGTGCCAGCAGCACACGGGGTGGCAATGAGCAGTTCTTC

v_gene: TRBV6-5
d_gene: .
j_gene: TRBJ2-4
abundance: few
CDR3aa: CASSYEGLAKNIQYF
CDR3nt: TGTGCCAGCAGTTACGAGGGCTTAGCCAAAAACATTCAGTACTTC

v_gene: TRBV12-3/TRBV12-4
d_gene: .
j_gene: TRBJ2-5
abundance: .
CDR3aa: CASSLERDFEETQYF
CDR3nt: TGTGCCAGCAGTTTAGAGAGGGACTTCGAAGAGACCCAGTACTTC

v_gene: TRBV12-3/TRBV12-4
d_gene: .
j_gene: TRBJ1-2
abundance: .
CDR3aa: CASSAPWVGYTF
CDR3nt: TGTGCCAGCAGTGCCCCCTGGGTTGGCTACACCTTC